This is a list of T cell receptor beta chains from one sample in a study of shared clonotypes between healthy human individuals. Some clones are missing from TCRdb's copy, which holds only in-frame ones; the method was immunoSEQ multiplex PCR. The sample consists of roughly 2,500,000 clones, approximately 93% of them appearing once. Sequencing input: naive CD4+ T cells from PBMCs. All receptors come from a man aged 18 to 29 in good health. Some clones in this sample may be carry-over from other donors' samples. CDR3s include the opening cysteine and the closing phenylalanine or tryptophan. Clone size is stated in some rows and not others, as once, few, many or a class when expanded.

TRBV28,TRBJ2-6,-,CASGVRDGFSGANVLTF
TRBV14,TRBJ1-5,-,CASSQGTNSNQPQHF
TRBV6-1,TRBJ1-2,few,CASSGTGYGYTF
TRBV7-3,TRBJ2-2,-,CASSLTGGANTGELFF
TRBV5-1,TRBJ2-5,-,CASSLAALGPTAETQYF
TRBV30,TRBJ2-5,-,CAWSYGVKRTQYF
TRBV7-2,TRBJ2-3,-,CASSLGLRGDTQYF
TRBV28,TRBJ1-1,-,CASWAGARETEAFF
TRBV4-1,TRBJ2-1,-,CASSQTRSGTSGYNEQFF
TRBV21-1,TRBJ2-7,-,CASSTVPSGTDSYEQYF
TRBV28,TRBJ1-2,-,CASSEHTGNYGYTF
TRBV5-1,-,-,CASSPPGTGGYEQYF
TRBV5-6,TRBJ1-1,-,CASSLEAEAFF
TRBV30,TRBJ1-6,-,CAWSEAGRDNSPLHF
TRBV10-3,TRBJ2-7,-,CAISDPGTSGYEQYF
TRBV5-1,TRBJ2-1,-,CASSLSPTGVGNNEQFF
TRBV2,TRBJ1-2,-,CASSPYSAYGYTF
TRBV7-9,-,-,CASSTRGWGEGYEQYF
TRBV7-9,TRBJ2-1,-,CASSSRGTGGFNEQFF
TRBV27,TRBJ1-3,-,CARKTTHSGNTIYF
TRBV18,TRBJ2-7,-,CASSPGQGSEQYF
TRBV7-3,TRBJ2-7,-,CASSLAVSYEQYF
TRBV4-1,TRBJ2-7,-,CASSPTGTSGYEQYF
TRBV4-2,TRBJ1-5,-,CASSQDGKASATGVVQPQHF
TRBV27,TRBJ1-2,-,CASSPRGPGYGYTF
TRBV6-6,TRBJ2-7,-,CASSPAVDPEQYF
TRBV6-1,TRBJ1-1,-,CASSVSGLAEAFF
TRBV5-8,TRBJ1-5,-,CASIPWRAQGWPQHF
TRBV4-1,TRBJ1-1,-,CASSQESGEAFF
TRBV28,TRBJ2-7,-,CASSPRTSGKYEQYF
TRBV7-8,TRBJ1-5,-,CASSLARWSNQPQHF
TRBV7-2,TRBJ2-3,-,CASTLSPADTQYF
TRBV5-4,TRBJ2-5,once,CASSSRALEETQYF
TRBV6-1,TRBJ1-1,-,CASSELPGWTEAFF
TRBV9,TRBJ2-2,-,CASSVSGTPTGELFF
TRBV30,TRBJ1-2,-,CAWSPRADGYTF
TRBV5-1,TRBJ2-3,-,CASSSGTGLDTQYF
TRBV2,TRBJ1-5,-,CASSAGGGNQPQHF
TRBV11-2,TRBJ2-7,-,CASSSNGGSYEQYF
TRBV27,TRBJ1-5,-,CASSWGSNQPQHF
TRBV6-5,TRBJ2-2,-,CASSYDRLNTGELFF
TRBV4-2,TRBJ2-7,-,CASSRTSGRSYEQYF